One and the same sample provided the 16 T cell receptor beta chains below, sequenced in a study of T cell repertoires in cytomegalovirus infection. From the reads, TCRdb called clonotypes with MiXCR, one entry per CDR3 protein. The data hold about 740,000 distinct CDR3 sequences, with 35% observed a single time. The sample taken for sequencing was PBMCs. The receptors stem from a human donor in good health (CMV status not recorded). Some clones in this sample may be carry-over from other donors' samples.

V usage is TRBV19 and J usage is TRBJ1-1; 7 bases are shared with TRBD1. Per the germline V gene, CDR1 is LNHDA and CDR2 is SQIVND (reference sequence). This CDR3 spans 13 amino acids. V lost 9 bases to trimming and J lost 4 bases; unmatched junction nucleotides: 8. The CDR3: CASSTGWGTEAFF. CDR3 nucleotides: TGTGCCAGCTCGACAGGGTGGGGCACTGAAGCTTTCTTT.

This clonotype was observed many times. This chain's CDR3 is CASSLIGAGTLSSLYGYTF. Written as DNA, the CDR3 is TGTGCCAGCAGCTTAATCGGTGCCGGGACCCTTTCGTCCCTCTATGGCTACACCTTC. V gene TRBV7-2 combines with J gene TRBJ1-2, with a tentative D call TRBD1 (5 bases). Trimming stripped 2 bases from V and 4 bases from J, with 26 bases between. Per the germline V gene, CDR1 is SGHTA and CDR2 is FQGNSA. The CDR3 runs to 19 residues.

This clonotype was observed a handful of times. The chain uses TRBV14 and TRBJ2-1; 11 bases are a match to TRBD2. The V and J ends lost 4 bases and 9 bases, in that order; junction bases with no gene match: 14. The CDR3 runs 17 residues. The V gene's germline CDR1 is SGHDN and CDR2 FVKESK. CDR3 in DNA: TGTGCCAGCAGCCCGGCCAAACTAGCGGGAGCGGGGAGTGAGCAGTTCTTC. Translating gives CASSPAKLAGAGSEQFF.

The chain joins TRBV29-1 to TRBJ2-1; possibly TRBD2 for D (6 bases). The V end lost 5 bases, the J end lost 4 bases, and 18 bases lay between the germline ends. The CDR3 length is 15 residues. The germline gives CDR1 SQVTM, CDR2 ANQGSEA. The CDR3 DNA reads TGCAGCGTTTCCGGGTTGGCGGGATCATACAATGAGCAGTTCTTC. Translated, it gives CSVSGLAGSYNEQFF.

The sample holds a few counts of this clonotype. The chain joins TRBV11-2 to TRBJ1-5, with D possibly matching TRBD1 (5 bases). This CDR3 comprises 17 residues. Deletions cut 1 base from V and 1 base from J, with 14 bases between. Per germline, CDR1 SGHAT and CDR2 FQNNGV. This CDR3 reads CASSLGPRGASNQPQHF. CDR3 nucleotide sequence: TGTGCCAGCAGCTTAGGCCCCCGCGGGGCGAGCAATCAGCCCCAGCATTTT. The full variable domain, its missing parts supplied by reference TRBV11-2 and TRBJ1-5, is EAGVAQSPRYKIIEKRQSVAFWCNPISGHATLYWYQQILGQGPKLLIQFQNNGVVDDSQLPKDRFSAERLKGVDSTLKIQPAKLEDSAVYLCASSLGPRGASNQPQHFGDGTRLSIL.

Ten or more counts support this clonotype. The chain joins TRBV7-2 to TRBJ2-1; 12 bases map to TRBD2. The CDR3 is made up of 20 amino acids. The V gene's germline CDR1 is SGHTA and CDR2 FQGNSA. V gave up 5 bases and J gave up 7 bases; unmatched junction bases: 21. CDR3: CASSANRGSSSGRALNEQFF. The DNA for the CDR3 is TGTGCCAGCAGCGCGAACAGGGGCTCCTCTAGCGGGAGGGCCCTTAATGAGCAGTTCTTC. The full variable domain, rest sourced from reference TRBV7-2 and TRBJ2-1, is GAGVSQSPSNKVTEKGKDVELRCDPISGHTALYWYRQSLGQGLEFLIYFQGNSAPDKSGLPSDRFSAERTGGSVSTLTIQRTQQEDSAVYLCASSANRGSSSGRALNEQFFGPGTRLTVL.

This rearrangement joins TRBV12-3 or TRBV12-4 to TRBJ2-1, with D hard to call. This CDR3 spans 12 amino acids. Trimming took 7 bases from V and 5 from J, leaving 9 bases between them. In nucleotides, the CDR3 is TGTGCCAGCACTCAGACGAACAATGAGCAGTTCTTC. This codes for CASTQTNNEQFF.

This chain joins TRBV7-9 and TRBJ2-2, with 8 bases lining up with TRBD2. The germline V gene encodes CDR1 SEHNR and CDR2 FQNEAQ (reference sequence). V lost 6 bases to trimming and J lost 5 bases; unmatched junction nucleotides: 8. This CDR3 is 15 amino acids long. Here the CDR3 reads CASRRAGEGTGELFF. CDR3 coding DNA: TGTGCCAGCAGACGAGCGGGAGAGGGGACCGGGGAGCTGTTTTTT.

This clonotype was counted at least ten times. This rearrangement joins TRBV7-2 to TRBJ1-2, with D possibly being TRBD1 (6 bases). V was cut by 5 bases and J by 3 bases, with 13 bases left in between. The CDR3 spans 14 residues. Germline CDR1 is SGHTA and CDR2 is FQGNSA. CDR3 in DNA: TGTGCCAGCAGCGGACAGACCGGGGACTATGGCTACACCTTC. This gives the protein CASSGQTGDYGYTF.

This clonotype has more than one count but fewer than ten. V and J are TRBV11-3 and TRBJ1-1, with TRBD1 matching 10 bases. V lost 5 bases to trimming and J lost 11 bases; unmatched junction nucleotides: 14. CDR1 is SGHNT, CDR2 YENEEA, per germline. The CDR3 has 15 amino acids. The CDR3 nucleotides read TGTGCCAGCAGCCCCGGGACAGGGGCCCGCGCGGGGGCTTTCTTT. It encodes CASSPGTGARAGAFF.

The table lists this clonotype with a count of one. A read error may be the cause here, since a much bigger clone is one base away. This rearrangement joins TRBV28 to TRBJ1-1; no clear D gene. The germline V and J ends were trimmed by 5 bases and 5 bases, with 15 bases remaining between them. Germline assignment: CDR1 MDHEN and CDR2 SYDVKM. The CDR3 is made up of 14 amino acids. The DNA for the CDR3 is TGTGCCAGCAGTACTACCGGGAGCAATACTGAAGCTTTCTTT. It is translated as CASSTTGSNTEAFF.

This clonotype was seen only a few times. The chain carries TRBV15 and TRBJ1-4; 7 bases agree with TRBD1. The ends lost 3 bases at V and 8 bases at J; junction bases unmatched: 12. The CDR3 loop spans 16 amino acids. Germline CDR1 reads LNHNV; CDR2 reads YYDKDF (reference sequence). The CDR3 sequence: CATSRNRQGSSEKLFF. CDR3 bases: TGTGCCACCAGCAGGAATAGACAGGGTTCGTCGGAAAAACTGTTTTTT.

Comment on this clonotype: A junction boundary mismatches the germline segment, possibly from a read error. The chain carries TRBV6-6 and TRBJ1-1; D gene ambiguous. In germline, CDR1 is MNHNY, CDR2 SVGAGI (reference sequence). This CDR3 spans 16 amino acids. CDR3: CASTKGREMRNTEDFF. CDR3 sequence (DNA): TGTGCAAGCACCAAGGGCCGGGAGATGAGGAACACTGAAGATTTCTTT.

This clonotype turned up a few times. The rearrangement links TRBV12-3 or TRBV12-4 to TRBJ2-7; D is unresolved. V gave up 2 bases and J gave up 3 bases, with 11 bases separating them. The CDR3 sequence is 14 residues long. DNA of the CDR3: TGTGCCAGCAGTTTAACCCCTGACGGCTACGAGCAGTACTTC. It yields the protein CASSLTPDGYEQYF.

V usage is TRBV19 and J usage is TRBJ2-3, with 14 bases fitting TRBD2. Looked up from germline, CDR1 is LNHDA and CDR2 is SQIVND (reference sequence). The CDR3 loop spans 20 amino acids. J lost 4 bases, V lost 7 bases, and 19 bases had no gene match. The chain's CDR3 is CASNTPGTSGSFVGADTQYF. For the CDR3, the DNA is TGTGCCAGTAACACCCCGGGGACTAGCGGGAGCTTTGTTGGAGCAGATACGCAGTATTTT.

The rearrangement joins TRBV7-9 to TRBJ1-5; weak D call: TRBD1 (5 bases). Trimming removed 1 base at V and 5 bases at J, with 18 bases between. The CDR3 loop spans 17 amino acids. Germline CDR1 reads SEHNR; CDR2 reads FQNEAQ (reference sequence). DNA of the CDR3: TGTGCCAGCAGCTTAGTGGGTGTCCTGGGACGGGATCAGCCCCAGCATTTT. This encodes CASSLVGVLGRDQPQHF.